Following are 14 T cell receptor beta chains from one sample sequenced in a study of T cell responses to AZD1222 COVID-19 vaccine. Sequencing was performed with immunoSEQ multiplex PCR; in TCRdb, only in-frame clones are kept and a portion is missing. The data contain about 140,000 clones, 85% to 90% of them seen just once; the ten biggest clones take up approximately 5%. Sequenced material: peripheral blood, taken 28 days after the second AZD1222 dose. These receptors were taken from an adult who received the AZD1222 COVID-19 vaccine.

J is TRBJ1-6 and V is TRBV3-1 (or the pseudogene TRBV3-2), with 9 bases aligning to TRBD1. Trimming removed 1 base from V and 18 bases from J; junction bases left unmatched: 4. The V gene's germline CDR1 is LGHDT and CDR2 YNNKEL (reference sequence). The CDR3 runs to 12 residues. The CDR3 loop reads CASSQGGQGAHF. The CDR3 DNA reads TGTGCCAGCAGCCAAGGGGGACAGGGCGCCCACTTT.

The genes are TRBV28 and TRBJ1-1, with D unclear. Germline-derived CDR1 and CDR2 are MDHEN and SYDVKM. V shed 9 bases and J shed 0 bases, with 14 bases lying between them. This CDR3 region has 14 residues. The CDR3 DNA reads TGTGCCAGTAAGAAGGAGCAGATGAACACTGAAGCTTTCTTT. Amino acid sequence: CASKKEQMNTEAFF.

The V and J genes are TRBV5-1 and TRBJ2-7; the D call may be TRBD1 or TRBD2 (7 bases each). Between the trimmed V and J ends, which lost 1 base and 2 bases, there was a span of 16 bases. The CDR3 spans 16 residues. CDR1 and CDR2 (germline): SGHRS, YFSETQ. The CDR3 here is CASSLQTGAGAYEQYF. For the CDR3, the DNA is TGCGCCAGCAGCTTGCAAACAGGGGCGGGAGCCTACGAGCAGTACTTC.

CDR3 amino acids: CASSLEKDSPLHF. CDR3 coding DNA: TGTGCCAGCAGTTTGGAGAAAGATTCACCCCTCCACTTT. The chain uses TRBV2 and TRBJ1-6; no reliable D call. The CDR3 runs 13 residues. CDR1 and CDR2 (germline): SNHLY, FYNNEI. Between the trimmed V and J ends, which lost 5 bases and 8 bases, there was a span of 10 bases.

In this sample, this clone turned up a few times. The chain combines TRBV14 with TRBJ2-5, with TRBD2 as a possible D gene (6 bases). V lost 0 bases and J 5 bases, leaving 10 bases between the germline ends. Germline V lookup: CDR1 SGHDN, CDR2 FVKESK. This CDR3 is 14 amino acids long. CDR3 coding DNA: TGTGCCAGCAGCCAAGATATGGCGGGGGAGACCCAGTACTTC. This encodes CASSQDMAGETQYF. Full variable domain (remainder filled in from reference TRBV14 and TRBJ2-5): EAGVTQFPSHSVIEKGQTVTLRCDPISGHDNLYWYRRVMGKEIKFLLHFVKESKQDESGMPNNRFLAERTGGTYSTLKVQPAELEDSGVYFCASSQDMAGETQYFGPGTRLLVL.

CDR3 DNA: TGTGCCAGCTCACCCACAGGGTACGGTGAAGCTTTCTTT. As protein: CASSPTGYGEAFF. This sequence joins TRBV18 and TRBJ1-1, with TRBD1 as a possible D gene (6 bases). V gave up 3 bases and J gave up 7 bases, with 12 bases separating them. CDR3 size: 13 residues. From germline, CDR1 is KGHSH and CDR2 LQKENI.

V gene TRBV6-1 combines with J gene TRBJ2-7; the D call may be TRBD1 or TRBD2 (5 bases each). From germline, CDR1 is MNHNS and CDR2 SASEGT. This CDR3 has 14 residues. V lost 1 base and J lost 8, with 15 bases in between. The CDR3 DNA follows: TGTGCCAGCAGTGAAGGGATTGGGGGTACGCAGCAGTACTTC. This translates into CASSEGIGGTQQYF.

The rearrangement joins TRBV27 to TRBJ1-3; a weak D match, TRBD1 (5 bases). V was shortened by 6 bases and J by 4 bases, with 10 bases between the two germline ends. From germline, CDR1 is MNHEY and CDR2 SMNVEV (reference sequence). The CDR3 is 13 amino acids. The CDR3 spells CASSGTWGNTIYF. In DNA, the CDR3 is TGTGCCAGCAGCGGGACTTGGGGAAACACCATATATTTT.

V gene TRBV7-9 combines with J gene TRBJ2-3; 7 nucleotides line up with TRBD2. The CDR3 extends over 13 amino acids. With V trimmed by 8 bases and J by 2 bases, 4 bases remained unmatched. The germline V gene has CDR1 SEHNR and CDR2 FQNEAQ (reference sequence). CDR3 sequence reads: CASALAATDTQYF. In DNA form, the CDR3 reads TGTGCCAGCGCGCTAGCGGCCACAGATACGCAGTATTTT.

Comments on this clone: One end of the junction varies from germline; a read error may be responsible. The chain combines TRBV28 with TRBJ1-1, with D hard to call. The V gene's germline CDR1 is MDHEN and CDR2 SYDVKM. The CDR3 is made up of 12 amino acids. Written as DNA, the CDR3 is TGTGCCGGCAGTAAGGAACCCACTGAAGCTTTCTTT. It codes for CAGSKEPTEAFF.

J is TRBJ2-7 and V is TRBV6-5; D may match TRBD1 or TRBD2 (5 bases each). Trimming took 5 bases from V and 2 from J, leaving 16 bases between them. CDR1 is MNHEY, CDR2 SVGAGI, per germline. This CDR3 spans 15 amino acids. In DNA, the CDR3 is TGTGCCAGCAGTCGCTCCGGGACGAAGGCCTACGAGCAGTACTTC. This encodes CASSRSGTKAYEQYF.

For the CDR3, the DNA is TGTGCCAGCAGTCCGAAGGGACCCACACACAATCAGCCCCAGCATTTT. It is translated as CASSPKGPTHNQPQHF. The V call is TRBV28, the J call TRBJ1-5; D perhaps matches TRBD1 (5 bases). Germline CDR1 is MDHEN and CDR2 is SYDVKM. V lost 5 bases, J lost 3 bases, and 17 bases lay in between. The CDR3 has 16 residues.

V and J are TRBV19 and TRBJ2-5, with D hard to call. Trimming removed 5 bases from V and 4 bases from J, with 11 bases in between. CDR3 length equals 13 residues. The germline V gene has CDR1 LNHDA and CDR2 SQIVND (reference sequence). The CDR3 nucleotides read TGTGCCAGTAGTTATAACAGAGGAGAGACCCAGTACTTC. Protein: CASSYNRGETQYF.

The chain couples TRBV6-1 to TRBJ1-2; the D is unclear. V lost 3 bases and J 2 bases, leaving 4 bases between the germline ends. Germline V gene data show CDR1 as MNHNS and CDR2 as SASEGT. The CDR3 is made up of 12 amino acids. This CDR3 is CASSEINYGYTF. CDR3 in DNA: TGTGCCAGCAGTGAGATCAACTATGGCTACACCTTC.